This T cell receptor beta chain was recovered during a study of T cell responses to AZD1222 COVID-19 vaccine (dated by TCRdb to the early 2020s). With regard to the full study: A total of about 230 trial participants underwent TCR sequencing, of whom around 200 received two doses of AZD1222 and some 25 received two doses of the MenACWY control vaccine. Trial participants were enrolled by age into 18-55, 56-69 and 70-plus year subgroups, with roughly 150, 30 and 60 TCR-sequenced participants respectively.

Explained via the paper, the time point label denotes: baseline before first vaccination. The treatment or condition label, as the study defines it: meningococcal conjugate vaccine given as trial control. Vaccinee samples came from UK trials COV001 and COV002, including a single-blind randomized controlled phase 2/3 trial of AZD1222 (ChAdOx1 nCoV-19) in healthy adults. For TCRbeta chain sequencing, PBMC samples were collected from trial participants at day 0 and at day 28 after the second dose. Broad study findings and their caveats: Nearly half of unique spike-specific TCRs reportedly recognized epitopes outside regions mutated in the B.1.351 and B.1.1.7 variants. Participants were mostly white British and included more females than males, and it was suggested by the authors that clonal diversity may have been underestimated. A significant rise in spike-specific TCR breadth and depth was observed after two AZD1222 doses relative to day 0 and relative to MenACWY recipients. Because no day 14 peak-response samples were available, repertoires were characterized only after the peak T cell response. CD4 TCRs associated with the vaccine covered the entire spike protein, and the dominant responses were in regions 160-218 and 743-854. Conclusions about previously exposed vaccinees are limited, since just five or six AZD1222 recipients were seropositive for SARS-CoV-2 at baseline. The 56-69-year group was small, and its depth increase did not reach significance, likely because of low power.

Based on the germline V gene, the CDR1 and CDR2 sequences are SGHRS and YFSETQ. A distance of 12 bases separates the germline ends of V and J, which lose 1 base and 5 bases respectively. The CDR3 numbers 14 residues from cysteine through phenylalanine. Of all the DNA, just the CDR3 is kept, 42 bases in frame from base 1. The CDR3 regions of human TCRbeta chains were subjected to immunosequencing. In the paper's pipeline: Repertoire TCRs were checked for matches against a reference library of SARS-CoV-2-specific TCRs that had been generated using the MIRA antigen-specificity platform. Breadth was defined as the fraction of unique TCRs that were SARS-CoV-2-associated. Depth was defined as the fraction of total T cells that were SARS-CoV-2-associated. Using the MIRA data, each spike-specific TCR was mapped to the spike region that the TCR reacts to and placed in a CD4 or CD8 class. Log10-transformed breadth and depth values were compared by one-way ANOVA with Sidak's multiple comparisons tests. The table comes from immuneACCESS by way of TCRdb, which keeps in-frame sequences with V and J called. Part of the clones is missing from these tables; in studies checked, under half for an unresolved V gene and the rest for unknown reasons. The DNA was the basis for D and trimming; V, J and clone size are from that table. The sample profile shows 150,000 to 200,000 clones; around 90% of them were found once. The ten largest clones represent 4.4% of the sample.

To note about this clone: Its antigen is still unknown. One base away there is no much larger clone; base qualities are not given.

Sample: peripheral blood, taken on day 0 of MenACWY control vaccination. This receptor chain uses TRBV5-1 and TRBJ1-1, with no reliable assignment of the D segment. The TCR originated in an adult in good health. For the CDR3, the sequence is CASSLNSPGTEAFF. The nucleotide sequence is TGCGCCAGCAGCTTGAACTCACCTGGGACTGAAGCTTTCTTT.